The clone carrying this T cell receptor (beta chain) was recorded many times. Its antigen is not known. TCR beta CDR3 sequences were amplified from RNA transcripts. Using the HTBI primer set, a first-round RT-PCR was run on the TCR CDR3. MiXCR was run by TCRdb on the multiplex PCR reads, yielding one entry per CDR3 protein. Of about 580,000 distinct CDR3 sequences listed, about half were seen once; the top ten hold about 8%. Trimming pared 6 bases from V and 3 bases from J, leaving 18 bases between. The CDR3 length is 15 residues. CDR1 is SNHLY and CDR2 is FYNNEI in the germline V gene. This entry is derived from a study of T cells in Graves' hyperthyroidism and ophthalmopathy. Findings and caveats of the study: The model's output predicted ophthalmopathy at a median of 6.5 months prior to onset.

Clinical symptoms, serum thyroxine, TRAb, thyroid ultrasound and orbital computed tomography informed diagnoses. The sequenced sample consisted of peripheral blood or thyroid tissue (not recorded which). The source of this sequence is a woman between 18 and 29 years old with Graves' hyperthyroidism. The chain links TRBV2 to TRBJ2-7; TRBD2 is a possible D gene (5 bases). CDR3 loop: CASRGEGLPIYEQYF. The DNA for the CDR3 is TGTGCCAGCAGGGGAGAAGGGCTTCCCATCTACGAGCAGTACTTC.